One and the same sample provided the 7 T cell receptor beta chains below, sequenced in a study of monozygotic twins with inflammatory bowel disease. From its re-call of the 5' RACE reads, TCRdb lists each CDR3 protein once, without DNA. The sample shows some 440,000 distinct CDR3 sequences, and about 2.4% sits with its ten largest clones. Sequenced sample: blood. Receptor source: a human donor with ulcerative colitis or Crohn's disease, or a healthy co-twin of an affected twin (not recorded which).

The gene calls are TRBV25-1 and TRBJ2-3; TCRdb gives TRBD2 as the D gene, but with no DNA this cannot be confirmed. The germline V gene encodes CDR1 MGHDK and CDR2 SYGVNS. This CDR3 region has 16 residues. Here the CDR3 reads CASSSRTGGGGDTQYF. Drawing the rest from reference TRBV25-1 and TRBJ2-3, the complete variable domain is EADIYQTPRYLVIGTGKKITLECSQTMGHDKMYWYQQDPGMELHLIHYSYGVNSTEKGDLSSESTVSRIRTEHFPLTLESARPSHTSQYLCASSSRTGGGGDTQYFGPGTRLTVL.

The chain is built from TRBV5-6 and TRBJ1-1. The CDR3 consists of 12 residues. The germline V gene encodes CDR1 SGHDT and CDR2 YYEEEE. CDR3 region: CASARVNTEAFF.

The chain links TRBV19 to TRBJ2-2. Per germline, CDR1 LNHDA and CDR2 SQIVND (reference sequence). The CDR3 sequence is 16 residues long. The CDR3 reads CASSMGPGWSTGELFF.

The chain links TRBV7-2 to TRBJ2-5; no DNA is available, so the TRBD2 call from TCRdb remains unchecked. The V gene's germline CDR1 is SGHTA and CDR2 FQGNSA. The CDR3 has 16 residues. CDR3: CASSLVGLAGVETQYF.

The V call is TRBV20-1, the J call TRBJ2-1. The CDR3 spans 12 residues. CDR1 and CDR2 from the germline V gene are DFQATT and SNEGSKA (reference sequence). The CDR3 protein is CSARDFQNEQFF.

The genes are TRBV9 and TRBJ2-7; TCRdb reports TRBD1, a call that lacks DNA to check it against. Germline V gives CDR1 SGDLS, CDR2 YYNGEE. This CDR3 is 13 amino acids long. The CDR3 here is CASSVTGDYEQYF.

This chain connects TRBV5-1 to TRBJ2-2; the D gene TCRdb calls, TRBD2, cannot be checked with no DNA. The CDR3 extends over 15 amino acids. CDR1 SGHRS and CDR2 YFSETQ come from the germline V gene. The CDR3 spells CASRSSGVGTGELFF.